Following are 27 T cell receptor beta chains from one sample sequenced in a study of control samples from healthy donors and cancer patients. TCRdb's copy holds only in-frame clones and misses some; the assay was immunoSEQ multiplex PCR. The sample contains about 77,000 clones, about 92% of which appear only once. Specimen: blood. The source is a woman aged 55-69 years in good health.

V gene TRBV27 combines with J gene TRBJ2-7, with TRBD2 identical over 7 bases. The CDR3 has 13 amino acids. Germline V CDR1 and CDR2: MNHEY, SMNVEV (reference sequence). The CDR3 loop is CGITGRISYEQYF. The CDR3 nucleotides read TGTGGGATAACCGGGAGGATTTCCTACGAGCAGTACTTC.

V and J are TRBV4-3 and TRBJ1-6; 9 bases are shared with TRBD1. The CDR3 has 17 residues. Germline V gene sequence: CDR1 LGHNA, CDR2 YSLEER. The V and J ends lost 0 bases and 10 bases, in that order; junction bases with no gene match: 10. The CDR3 region is CASSQELPGTGRSPLHF. CDR3 nucleotide sequence: TGCGCCAGCAGCCAAGAACTTCCCGGGACAGGGAGGTCACCCCTCCACTTT.

This clone was counted between two and nine times. The rearrangement links TRBV27 to TRBJ2-2; D is ambiguous. This CDR3 comprises 13 residues. Trimming removed 5 bases from V and 2 bases from J, with 6 bases in between. Germline V gene lookup returns CDR1 MNHEY and CDR2 SMNVEV (reference sequence). The CDR3, as DNA: TGTGCCAGCAGTCCACTAAACACCGGGGAGCTGTTTTTT. As protein: CASSPLNTGELFF.

The J gene is TRBJ2-2, the V gene TRBV29-1, with TRBD2 identical over 11 bases. This CDR3 has 14 amino acids. Germline V gene data show CDR1 as SQVTM and CDR2 as ANQGSEA. V shed 8 bases, J shed 2 bases, and the junction held 4 bases outside the gene matches. The CDR3 loop reads CSTGTSGNTGELFF. The CDR3 DNA is TGCAGCACCGGGACTAGCGGCAACACCGGGGAGCTGTTTTTT.

The chain employs TRBV27 and TRBJ2-2; D is uncertain. Germline CDR1 reads MNHEY; CDR2 reads SMNVEV (reference sequence). The CDR3 contains 15 residues. V was shortened by 6 bases and J by 4 bases, with 15 bases between the two germline ends. CDR3 sequence: CASRRDPIVTGELFF. Written as DNA, the CDR3 is TGTGCCAGCAGACGTGACCCGATAGTCACCGGGGAGCTGTTTTTT.

This rearrangement joins TRBV19 to TRBJ1-4; no firm D call. The ends were cut back, 3 bases at V and 6 bases at J, with 14 bases in the middle. The CDR3 runs 15 residues. The germline gives CDR1 LNHDA, CDR2 SQIVND (reference sequence). The CDR3 loop reads CASSIVTAGDEKLFF. The CDR3 coding sequence is TGTGCCAGTAGTATCGTAACCGCCGGGGATGAAAAACTGTTTTTT.

The J gene is TRBJ1-4, the V gene TRBV2, with D unclear. Germline CDR1 and CDR2: SNHLY and FYNNEI. V lost 6 bases to trimming and J lost 5 bases, with 13 bases between them. The CDR3 has 14 residues. This chain's CDR3 is CASSVGGTNEKLFF. The DNA for the CDR3 is TGTGCCAGCAGCGTGGGTGGTACAAATGAAAAACTGTTTTTT. Drawing the rest from reference TRBV2 and TRBJ1-4, the complete variable domain is EPEVTQTPSHQVTQMGQEVILRCVPISNHLYFYWYRQILGQKVEFLVSFYNNEISEKSEIFDDQFSVERPDGSNFTLKIRSTKLEDSAMYFCASSVGGTNEKLFFGSGTQLSVL.

This rearrangement joins TRBV6-2 or TRBV6-3 to TRBJ2-5; unclear D gene. This CDR3 region has 13 residues. V lost 2 bases and J 5 bases, leaving 9 bases between the germline ends. Germline V gene data show CDR1 as MNHEY and CDR2 as SVGEGT. The CDR3 here is CASSYGSWETQYF. The CDR3 DNA is TGTGCCAGCAGTTACGGGTCATGGGAGACCCAGTACTTC.

The chain uses TRBV15 and TRBJ2-1, with D possibly being TRBD1 (5 bases). Trimming pared 5 bases from V and 1 base from J, leaving 12 bases between. The germline CDR1 and CDR2 sequences are LNHNV and YYDKDF (reference sequence). The CDR3 has 15 amino acids. Here the CDR3 DNA reads TGTGCCACCAGCGGCACAGGACGTTCCTACAATGAGCAGTTCTTC. Translation: CATSGTGRSYNEQFF.

The gene calls are TRBV5-1 and TRBJ2-2, with a weak D call TRBD2 (5 bases). The CDR3 length is 15 residues. V was cut by 7 bases and J by 5 bases, with 18 bases left in between. Germline V gene data show CDR1 as SGHRS and CDR2 as YFSETQ. The CDR3 spells CASASPGGGTGELFF. CDR3 nucleotides: TGCGCCAGCGCCTCCCCGGGCGGAGGAACCGGGGAGCTGTTTTTT.

V and J are TRBV11-1 and TRBJ2-7, with D hard to call. This CDR3 comprises 12 residues. With 3 bases removed from V and 3 bases from J, the gap between germline ends came to 6 bases. Germline V CDR1 and CDR2: SGHAT, FQDESV (reference sequence). CDR3 DNA: TGTGCCAGCAGCTTGCGTTTCTACGAGCAGTACTTC. Translating gives CASSLRFYEQYF.

CDR3 loop: CASSISGRNNEQFF. The CDR3 DNA is TGTGCCAGCAGCATTAGCGGGAGAAACAATGAGCAGTTCTTC. The chain is built from TRBV6-5 and TRBJ2-1; 9 nucleotides match TRBD2. V lost 6 bases, J lost 5 bases, and 5 bases stayed unmatched. The CDR3 consists of 14 residues. CDR1 is MNHEY, CDR2 SVGAGI, per germline.

V is TRBV5-4 and J is TRBJ2-1; 8 bases are a match to TRBD2. CDR1 and CDR2 from the germline V gene are SGHNT and YYREEE (reference sequence). CDR3 size: 15 residues. The ends lost 0 bases at V and 5 bases at J; junction bases unmatched: 4. The CDR3: CASSLGLALNNEQFF. The CDR3 DNA reads as TGTGCCAGCAGCTTGGGACTAGCGCTAAACAATGAGCAGTTCTTC.

The V and J genes are TRBV3-1 (or the pseudogene TRBV3-2) and TRBJ2-2, with D possibly being TRBD1 (5 bases). This CDR3 spans 13 amino acids. The V end lost 6 bases, the J end lost 7 bases, and 12 bases lay between the germline ends. CDR1 LGHDT and CDR2 YNNKEL come from the germline V gene (reference sequence). This chain's CDR3 is CASRRQLGGELFF. CDR3 nucleotide sequence: TGTGCCAGCAGAAGACAGTTGGGCGGGGAGCTGTTTTTT.

The V call is TRBV6-5, the J call TRBJ2-3; D might be TRBD1 or TRBD2, each matching 5 bases. The CDR3 loop spans 13 amino acids. CDR1 and CDR2 (germline): MNHEY, SVGAGI. V was trimmed by 6 bases and J by 5 bases, leaving 12 bases between them. This CDR3 reads CASSHRGGDTQYF. The CDR3 DNA reads as TGTGCCAGCAGCCACCGTGGGGGAGATACGCAGTATTTT.

This chain links TRBV10-3 with TRBJ2-1, with D unclear. This CDR3 has 15 amino acids. V shed 1 base and J shed 0 bases, with 7 bases lying between them. The germline CDR1 and CDR2 sequences are ENHRY and SYGVKD. The CDR3 DNA reads TGTGCCATCAGTGAGTATAAGAGCTCCTACAATGAGCAGTTCTTC. Its translation: CAISEYKSSYNEQFF.

This chain uses TRBV3-1 (or the pseudogene TRBV3-2) with TRBJ1-5; D uncertain. Germline CDR1 LGHDT, CDR2 YNNKEL (reference sequence). The length of the CDR3 is 14 residues. Trimming removed 4 bases from V and 4 bases from J, with 11 bases in between. CDR3 loop: CASSPSLGNQPQHF. CDR3 in DNA: TGTGCCAGCAGCCCTTCATTGGGGAATCAGCCCCAGCATTTT.

This chain joins TRBV2 and TRBJ1-2; D is undetermined. Trimming removed 0 bases from V and 5 bases from J, with 10 bases in between. Germline values: CDR1 SNHLY, CDR2 FYNNEI. The CDR3 consists of 14 residues. CDR3 protein: CASSEAALGYGYTF. The CDR3 nucleotides read TGTGCCAGCAGTGAAGCGGCGCTAGGGTATGGCTACACCTTC.

The chain couples TRBV27 to TRBJ2-2; D is undetermined. Germline CDR1 reads MNHEY; CDR2 reads SMNVEV (reference sequence). Trimming removed 3 bases at V and 6 bases at J, with 11 bases between. The CDR3 covers 14 residues. The CDR3 DNA is TGTGCCAGCAGTTTTGGTTTGCTTTCCGGGGAGCTGTTTTTT. Protein product: CASSFGLLSGELFF.

The chain couples TRBV6-5 to TRBJ1-1, with 8 bases that match TRBD1. V lost 10 bases and J lost 6; bases outside the gene matches: 13. Per germline, CDR1 MNHEY and CDR2 SVGAGI. The CDR3 totals 14 residues. CDR3 nucleotide sequence: TGTGCCATCATCCCGGGACAGGCTTTTCCTGAAGCTTTCTTT. Protein product: CAIIPGQAFPEAFF.

This clone was seen only once. The chain employs TRBV27 and TRBJ2-3; 7 bases agree with TRBD2. There are 15 residues in the CDR3. Germline V gene data show CDR1 as MNHEY and CDR2 as SMNVEV (reference sequence). V shed 5 bases, J shed 1 base, and the junction held 6 bases outside the gene matches. This CDR3 is CASSDGGRGTDTQYF. As DNA, the CDR3 is TGTGCCAGCAGTGATGGTGGGAGGGGCACAGATACGCAGTATTTT.

The chain has TRBV5-1 and TRBJ2-3; TRBD2 matches at 8 bases. Germline trimming cut 0 bases from V and 3 bases from J; bases unmatched to any gene: 6. CDR3 size: 16 residues. The germline gives CDR1 SGHRS, CDR2 YFSETQ. CDR3 loop: CASSLAGGRSTDTQYF. In DNA, the CDR3 is TGCGCCAGCAGCTTGGCCGGCGGGAGGTCGACAGATACGCAGTATTTT.

This chain uses TRBV30 with TRBJ1-1; a possible D gene is TRBD1 (5 bases). The CDR3 is 13 residues long. Germline CDR1 is GTSNPN and CDR2 is SVGIG (reference sequence). Trimming shortened V by 4 bases and J by 11 bases, and 20 bases separated the two germline ends. The CDR3 coding sequence is TGTGCCTGGACGAGGGGCTACTCAAGAAAGGCTTTCTTT. Protein sequence: CAWTRGYSRKAFF.

The V gene is TRBV20-1, the J gene TRBJ1-2, with no clear D. CDR3 size: 11 residues. Germline assignment: CDR1 DFQATT and CDR2 SNEGSKA (reference sequence). Trimming left V 5 bases short and J 4 bases short, with 8 bases between. Here the CDR3 DNA reads TGCAGTGCTTCCCCGATCTATGGCTACACCTTC. Its protein is CSASPIYGYTF.

V and J are TRBV11-2 and TRBJ2-1; D possibly corresponds to TRBD1 (6 bases). Trimming took off 5 bases at V and 8 bases at J, with 19 bases between the two ends. The length of the CDR3 is 15 residues. In germline, CDR1 is SGHAT, CDR2 FQNNGV. The CDR3 DNA follows: TGTGCCAGCAGCCTAAACCCGGGACAAGTCGATGAGCAGTTCTTC. This sequence encodes CASSLNPGQVDEQFF.

The rearrangement uses TRBV6-6 and TRBJ1-2; weak D call: TRBD1 (6 bases). Trimming pared 6 bases from V and 6 bases from J, leaving 17 bases between. In germline, CDR1 is MNHNY, CDR2 SVGAGI (reference sequence). The CDR3 spans 14 residues. The CDR3 DNA is TGTGCCAGCAGCCCCCGAGGGGGGAGCGATGGCTACACCTTC. Protein: CASSPRGGSDGYTF.

The chain carries TRBV12-5 and TRBJ2-3, with 15 bases lining up with TRBD2. This CDR3 spans 16 amino acids. Per the germline V gene, CDR1 is LGHNT and CDR2 is FRNRAP. The V gene end was trimmed by 6 bases and the J gene end by 3 bases; junction bases not matched to a gene: 4. For the CDR3, the DNA is TGTGCTAGTGGACAGGGACTAGCGGGAGGTACAGATACGCAGTATTTT. Translation gives CASGQGLAGGTDTQYF.